These 7 T cell receptor beta chains originate from one sample sequenced in a study of OX40 agonist ivuxolimab in advanced cancers. Here immunoSEQ multiplex PCR was the method, and the copy in TCRdb shows in-frame clones only, minus some. Here the sample spans some 35,000 clones, about 92% being singletons. Sequences were derived from CD4+ or CD8+ T cells sorted from blood, sampled in a trial of the OX40 agonist ivuxolimab. Receptor source: an adult with an advanced solid tumor such as melanoma, head and neck, liver or kidney cancer.

The rearrangement uses TRBV27 and TRBJ1-2; the D is unclear. This CDR3 has 14 residues. Germline CDR1 is MNHEY and CDR2 is SMNVEV (reference sequence). The V end was cut by 4 bases, the J end by 6 bases, with 15 bases between. The CDR3 region is CASSSHLSSDGYTF. The CDR3, as DNA: TGTGCCAGCAGTTCCCACCTCAGTTCCGATGGCTACACCTTC.

This rearrangement joins TRBV5-1 to TRBJ2-7; no clear D gene. The germline CDR1 and CDR2 sequences are SGHRS and YFSETQ. This CDR3 region has 14 residues. The V and J ends lost 1 base and 2 bases respectively, with 10 bases between them. Written as DNA, the CDR3 is TGCGCCAGCAGCTTGTCCTCGTTAACCTACGAGCAGTACTTC. This encodes CASSLSSLTYEQYF.

This chain links TRBV5-1 with TRBJ2-1, with 10 bases fitting TRBD2. The CDR3 runs 17 residues. The junction had 10 bases not matched to a gene; V was cut back by 4 bases and J by 3 bases. Looked up from germline, CDR1 is SGHRS and CDR2 is YFSETQ. CDR3 in DNA: TGCGCCAGCAGCACTACCGGGACTAGCGAAAGCTACAATGAGCAGTTCTTC. It specifies CASSTTGTSESYNEQFF. Combining the CDR3 with reference TRBV5-1 and TRBJ2-1 gives the whole variable domain KAGVTQTPRYLIKTRGQQVTLSCSPISGHRSVSWYQQTPGQGLQFLFEYFSETQRNKGNFPGRFSGRQFSNSRSEMNVSTLELGDSALYLCASSTTGTSESYNEQFFGPGTRLTVL.

The chain joins TRBV27 to TRBJ2-2, with D tentatively TRBD2 (6 bases). CDR1 and CDR2 from the germline V gene are MNHEY and SMNVEV (reference sequence). The ends were cut back, 5 bases at V and 3 bases at J, with 10 bases in the middle. The CDR3 loop spans 14 amino acids. In DNA form, the CDR3 reads TGTGCCAGCAGTAGCGGCGGGGACACCGGGGAGCTGTTTTTT. Translating it yields CASSSGGDTGELFF.

This clone was counted a single time. J is TRBJ2-3 and V is TRBV11-3; D not resolved. The germline gives CDR1 SGHNT, CDR2 YENEEA. V shed 0 bases and J shed 5 bases, with 6 bases lying between them. This CDR3 region has 13 residues. This CDR3 is CASSLDPGDTQYF. The CDR3 DNA sequence: TGTGCCAGCAGCTTAGATCCGGGAGATACGCAGTATTTT. Together with reference TRBV11-3 and TRBJ2-3, the CDR3 gives the full variable domain: EAGVVQSPRYKIIEKKQPVAFWCNPISGHNTLYWYLQNLGQGPELLIRYENEEAVDDSQLPKDRFSAERLKGVDSTLKIQPAELGDSAVYLCASSLDPGDTQYFGPGTRLTVL.

This chain joins TRBV7-2 and TRBJ2-3; D uncertain. The V gene lost 1 base and the J gene lost 1 base, with 6 bases spanning the gap. This CDR3 is 14 amino acids long. Looked up from germline, CDR1 is SGHTA and CDR2 is FQGNSA. CDR3 loop: CASSLDSGTDTQYF. As DNA, the CDR3 is TGTGCCAGCAGCTTAGATTCTGGCACAGATACGCAGTATTTT.

The rearrangement uses TRBV30 and TRBJ2-3; D gene uncertain. The CDR3 totals 14 residues. The V end lost 0 bases, the J end lost 8 bases, and 15 bases lay between the germline ends. The V gene's germline CDR1 is GTSNPN and CDR2 SVGIG (reference sequence). CDR3 DNA sequence: TGTGCCTGGAGTGTAGGGCTGTCGGCGAGTACGCAGTATTTT. It yields the protein CAWSVGLSASTQYF.